This T cell receptor beta chain was sequenced in a study of T cells after yellow fever vaccination. Study-wide points: There was a possibility that FACS-sorted repertoires contained abundant clonotypes contaminating from the bulk population. CD4 and CD8 compartments shared a small share of clonotypes.

A process of 5'RACE template switching, which added a universal primer site and UMIs, was used to make TCR cDNA. One entry per CDR3 protein results from TCRdb running MiXCR on the 5' RACE reads. The sample has about 52,000 distinct CDR3 sequences, about 6.6% seen once. This clonotype was observed many times. The V segment lost 6 bases and the J segment 9 bases; nucleotides outside the gene matches: 8. The germline CDR1 and CDR2 sequences are MDHEN and SYDVKM. There are 14 residues in the CDR3. The material was CD8+ T cells not binding an NS4B(214-222) dextramer, sorted from PBMCs, obtained 45 days after the first yellow fever vaccination. The TCR originated in a man in his late teens or twenties who received the YFV17D yellow fever vaccine. The V call is TRBV28, the J call TRBJ2-7; TRBD2 matches at 13 bases. The DNA for the CDR3 is TGTGCCAGCAGGCGCGGACTAGCGGGGGCCCTGCAGTACGTC. It translates to CASRRGLAGALQYV.